This T cell receptor (beta chain) was obtained from a study of T-cell memory formation after mild COVID-19. Whole-study findings and limits: Later expanders leaned CD4+, whereas day 15 to 85 contracting clones were balanced CD4/CD8. Cross-reactive memory seemingly joined, as some responding clones were found in pre-infection memory.

With regard to this clonotype: No antigen is known for it.

Germline-derived CDR1 and CDR2 are SGHKS and YYEKEE (reference sequence). The junction had 7 bases not matched to a gene; V was cut back by 4 bases and J by 6 bases. This CDR3 is 15 amino acids long. TCR alpha and TCR beta cDNA libraries carrying sample barcodes and UMIs were produced by 5'RACE using constant-segment primers. Via MiXCR, TCRdb re-called the 5' RACE reads, giving one row per CDR3 protein. The sample has some 210,000 distinct CDR3 sequences, around 25% seen once. J is TRBJ2-2 and V is TRBV5-5; 9 nucleotides agree with TRBD2. The source is an adult woman who had mild COVID-19 (a few samples of this study predate the infection). Cell type and time point are not known. The sequenced material came from PBMCs or a T cell subset sorted from them (not recorded which). CDR3 loop: CASSPETSGPGELFF. CDR3 nucleotide sequence: TGTGCCAGCAGCCCCGAAACTAGCGGGCCCGGGGAGCTGTTTTTT.